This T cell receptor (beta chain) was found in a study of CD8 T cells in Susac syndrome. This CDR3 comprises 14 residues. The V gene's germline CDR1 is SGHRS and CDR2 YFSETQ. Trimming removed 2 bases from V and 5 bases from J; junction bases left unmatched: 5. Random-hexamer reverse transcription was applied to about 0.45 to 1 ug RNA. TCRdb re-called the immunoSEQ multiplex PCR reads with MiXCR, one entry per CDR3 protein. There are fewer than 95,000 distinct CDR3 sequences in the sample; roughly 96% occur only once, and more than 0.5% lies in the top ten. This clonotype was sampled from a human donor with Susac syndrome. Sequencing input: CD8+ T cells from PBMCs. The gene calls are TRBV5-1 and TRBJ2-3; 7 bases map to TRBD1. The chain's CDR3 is CASSFRQGVDTQYF. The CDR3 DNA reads TGCGCCAGCAGCTTTCGACAGGGAGTAGATACGCAGTATTTT.